Listed below are T cell receptor beta chains from one sample, sequenced in a study of OX40 agonist ivuxolimab in advanced cancers. The repertoire was sequenced with immunoSEQ multiplex PCR; TCRdb's copy has only in-frame clones and lacks some. This table holds tens of thousands of clones, around four fifths found once. Here the sequenced sample was CD4+ or CD8+ T cells sorted from blood, taken in a trial of the OX40 agonist ivuxolimab. These TCRs come from an adult with an advanced solid tumor such as melanoma, head and neck, liver or kidney cancer. Each CDR3 is given with its conserved first and last residue. D genes are given only for firm matches. Some rows have no size entry. The others give once, few or many, or a class for an expanded clone.

few	-	15	TRBJ2-7	TRBV7-2	CASSLAGRRSVEQYF	TGTGCCAGCAGCTTAGCAGGCAGGCGGTCGGTCGAGCAGTACTTC
-	-	15	TRBJ1-6	TRBV7-3	CASSSSAVTGSPLHF	TGTGCCAGCAGCTCGTCCGCAGTGACAGGATCACCCCTCCACTTT
-	TRBD1	15	TRBJ2-3	TRBV30	CAWSVTGGWTDTQYF	TGTGCCTGGAGTGTCACAGGGGGTTGGACAGATACGCAGTATTTT
-	-	15	TRBJ2-7	TRBV5-1	CASSLRGTVSYEQYF	TGCGCCAGCAGCTTGCGGGGGACAGTTTCCTACGAGCAGTACTTC
-	TRBD2	17	TRBJ2-1	TRBV9	CASSVEGASGTYNEQFF	TGTGCCAGCAGCGTAGAGGGAGCTAGCGGCACCTACAATGAGCAGTTCTTC
few	-	13	TRBJ2-2	TRBV5-1	CASSLSSAEELFF	TGCGCCAGCAGCTTATCGTCCGCCGAGGAGCTGTTTTTT
-	-	16	TRBJ2-3	TRBV5-1	CASSLMGPTSTDTQYF	TGCGCCAGCAGCTTGATGGGACCCACAAGCACAGATACGCAGTATTTT
-	TRBD2	16	TRBJ2-3	TRBV4-1	CASSQLSGGRTDTQYF	TGCGCCAGCAGCCAGCTAAGCGGGGGCCGCACAGATACGCAGTATTTT
-	-	12	TRBJ1-1	TRBV30	CAWSVSRPEAFF	TGTGCCTGGAGTGTAAGTAGGCCTGAAGCTTTCTTT
-	-	15	TRBJ2-1	TRBV29-1	CSVPHTRGSNNEQFF	TGCAGCGTTCCCCACACCCGGGGCTCAAACAATGAGCAGTTCTTC
-	TRBD1	15	TRBJ1-4	TRBV5-8	CASSLGTGNNEKLFF	TGTGCCAGCAGCTTAGGGACAGGGAATAATGAAAAACTGTTTTTT
-	TRBD1	14	TRBJ1-1	TRBV19	CASIRQGATTEAFF	TGTGCCAGTATTCGACAGGGGGCGACGACTGAAGCTTTCTTT
-	-	13	TRBJ1-1	TRBV28	CASTTGPYTEAFF	TGTGCCAGCACAACAGGCCCGTACACTGAAGCTTTCTTT
-	-	15	TRBJ2-1	TRBV15	CATSVYIEVTSEQFF	TGTGCCACCAGCGTATACATTGAGGTCACCAGTGAGCAGTTCTTC
-	TRBD2	13	TRBJ2-7	TRBV2	CASMSGGRYEQYF	TGTGCCAGCATGTCGGGGGGACGATACGAGCAGTACTTC
-	TRBD1	15	TRBJ2-7	TRBV10-2	CASSEMPDRGYEQYF	TGCGCCAGCAGTGAAATGCCGGACAGGGGCTACGAGCAGTACTTC
-	TRBD1	13	TRBJ1-2	TRBV7-2	CASSQDRARGYTF	TGTGCCAGCAGCCAGGACAGGGCCAGGGGCTACACCTTC
-	-	12	TRBJ1-1	TRBV10-3	CAIRAMNTEAFF	TGTGCCATCAGGGCCATGAACACTGAAGCTTTCTTT
-	-	14	TRBJ1-4	TRBV30	CAWSVSDPREKLFF	TGTGCCTGGAGCGTTTCGGACCCGAGGGAAAAACTGTTTTTT
-	-	15	TRBJ2-7	TRBV6-5	CASSYSRDHHYEQYF	TGTGCCAGCAGTTACTCGCGGGACCACCACTACGAGCAGTACTTC
few	TRBD2	15	TRBJ2-5	TRBV30	CAWSVAGTNLKTQYF	TGTGCCTGGAGTGTAGCCGGGACTAATCTAAAGACCCAGTACTTC
few	-	17	TRBJ1-2	TRBV10-3	CAISESGRATEKYGYTF	TGTGCCATCAGTGAGTCAGGCAGGGCTACAGAGAAGTATGGCTACACCTTC
once	TRBD2	14	TRBJ2-3	TRBV29-1	CSVAPSGLTDTQYF	TGCAGCGTTGCCCCTAGCGGACTGACAGATACGCAGTATTTT
-	-	15	TRBJ1-6	TRBV7-9	CASSPSLAGNSPLHF	TGTGCCAGCAGCCCCAGTTTGGCGGGTAATTCACCCCTCCACTTT
-	-	15	TRBJ1-2	TRBV30	CAWSNTLRSGYGYTF	TGTGCCTGGAGTAACACCCTCCGGTCGGGCTATGGCTACACCTTC
-	-	12	TRBJ2-2	TRBV6-5	CASTGRTGELFF	TGTGCCAGCACGGGGCGAACCGGGGAGCTGTTTTTT
-	-	15	TRBJ2-7	TRBV9	CASSVSVTSSYEQYF	TGTGCCAGCAGCGTTAGCGTGACTAGTTCCTACGAGCAGTACTTC
few	-	16	TRBJ1-1	TRBV15	CATSRGTVRDDTEAFF	TGTGCCACCAGCAGAGGTACGGTTAGAGACGACACTGAAGCTTTCTTT
-	-	16	TRBJ1-3	TRBV7-6	CASSLARGRSGNTIYF	TGTGCCAGCAGCTTAGCTAGGGGGAGGTCTGGAAACACCATATATTTT
-	-	11	TRBJ1-6	TRBV6-1	CASCGLSPLHF	TGTGCCAGCTGCGGGTTGTCACCCCTCCACTTT
-	TRBD1	13	TRBJ1-1	TRBV28	CASSFGTGPEAFF	TGTGCCAGCAGTTTCGGGACAGGCCCTGAAGCTTTCTTT
-	-	12	TRBJ2-1	TRBV7-9	CASSFSDNKQFF	TGTGCCAGCAGCTTTAGTGATAATAAGCAGTTCTTC
few	TRBD2	16	TRBJ2-3	TRBV14	CASSQGNSGNTDTQYF	TGTGCCAGCAGCCAAGGAAATAGCGGGAACACAGATACGCAGTATTTT
-	-	14	TRBJ2-2	TRBV4-3	CASSQAIRTGELFF	TGCGCCAGCAGCCAAGCCATCAGAACCGGGGAGCTGTTTTTT
-	-	15	TRBJ2-1	TRBV25-1	CASSTSGIGSNEQFF	TGTGCCAGCTCGACCTCAGGGATAGGGTCCAATGAGCAGTTCTTC
-	-	14	TRBJ1-1	TRBV6-1	CASSEPATNTEAFF	TGTGCCAGCAGTGAACCCGCTACCAACACTGAAGCTTTCTTT
-	TRBD1	15	TRBJ2-2	TRBV2	CASSPQGTNTGELFF	TGTGCCAGCAGCCCACAGGGGACGAACACCGGGGAGCTGTTTTTT
-	-	14	TRBJ2-3	TRBV9	CASSVDRATDTQYF	TGTGCCAGCAGCGTAGACAGAGCCACAGATACGCAGTATTTT
-	-	15	TRBJ2-3	TRBV5-1	CASSLGVASTDTQYF	TGCGCCAGCAGCTTGGGGGTGGCCAGCACAGATACGCAGTATTTT